This T cell receptor beta chain was observed in a study of T cells in Graves' hyperthyroidism and ophthalmopathy. Overall study results and limits: Stable hyperthyroidism was separated from ophthalmopathy by a model based on 13 V-J features.

TCR beta CDR3 regions were amplified from RNA transcripts. First-round RT-PCR targeting the TCR CDR3 was performed with the HTBI primer set. One entry per CDR3 protein results from TCRdb running MiXCR on the multiplex PCR reads. This sample has roughly 800,000 distinct CDR3 sequences, with over 35% found just once. There are a few counts of this clonotype. What it binds is unknown. The clonotype originates from a man aged 18-30 years with Graves' hyperthyroidism. Sequencing was done on a sample of blood.

The CDR3 spells CSVERRQGAYEQYF. The CDR3, as DNA: TGCAGCGTTGAGCGACGACAGGGGGCCTACGAGCAGTACTTC. This chain uses TRBV29-1 with TRBJ2-7, with 9 nucleotides matching TRBD1. The CDR3 sequence is 14 residues long. The junction had 5 bases not matched to a gene; V was cut back by 3 bases and J by 2 bases. Looked up from germline, CDR1 is SQVTM and CDR2 is ANQGSEA.